This T cell receptor (beta chain) was identified during a study of cytomegalovirus exposure and HLA in healthy donors. At the level of the study: A prior analysis found 117 million unique TCR beta sequences from 150 million to 200 million T cells.

Study results and caveats: What was likely a sequencing artifact was a cluster of highly shared sequence variants. Presence/absence analyses took donor sequencing depth as roughly uniform. Association of a missense DCLRE1C variant with TCR beta V- and J-gene trimming was reported in a later analysis.

PCR employed 60 Vbeta and 13 Jbeta primers. The data were produced by immunoSEQ multiplex PCR, yet TCRdb's version contains in-frame clones alone and is incomplete. The sample lists some 190,000 clones; roughly 80% were seen once. About this clone: The antigen is not known.

This sequence originates from a male donor in good health and CMV-seronegative. Source material: PBMCs.

CDR3 in DNA: TGCGCCAGCAGCCAAGATCACCGGGCGCGGGTCACAGATACGCAGTATTTT. The encoded protein is CASSQDHRARVTDTQYF. The chain uses TRBV4-3 and TRBJ2-3, with D perhaps matching TRBD2 (5 bases). Germline CDR1 LGHNA, CDR2 YSLEER. The CDR3 runs 17 residues. V dropped 0 bases and J dropped 2 bases, with 15 bases sitting between them.